The clone carrying this TCR beta chain was counted only a few times. Its matching antigen is unknown. Donors each provided ten milliliters of peripheral blood. The entry originates in a study of blood T cells in healthy people across ages. Study-wide findings and caveats: In long-lived donors, naive CD4+ cell counts and diversity exceeded those of aged donors. Significant beta diversity loss was already apparent by age roughly 44, declining roughly linearly.

This CDR3 region has 13 residues. Germline CDR1 and CDR2: SGHTA and FQGNSA. V shed 3 bases and J shed 3 bases, with 8 bases lying between them. Using a J-beta primer mix together with a sample-barcoded 5' primer, a second PCR was run for roughly 6 to 12 cycles. The authors tagged each cDNA molecule using a template-switch adaptor with 12 random nucleotides. TCRdb reprocessed the 5' RACE reads via MiXCR and lists one record per CDR3 protein. The data show around 1.7 million distinct CDR3 sequences, roughly 27% seen once. The sequenced sample consisted of blood. The clonotype comes from a woman aged 30 to 39 in good health. The chain uses TRBV7-2 and TRBJ1-1, with D hard to call. The CDR3: CASSFNLDTEAFF. CDR3 nucleotides: TGTGCCAGCAGCTTCAATTTGGACACTGAAGCTTTCTTT.